The clone carrying this TCR beta chain was counted ten times or more. Its antigen remains unknown. Time point meaning: pre-sensitization, week 0. The treatment denotes: therapeutic diphenylcyclopropenone sensitization with weekly scalp DPC. TCRdb reprocessed the RACE reads via MiXCR and lists one record per CDR3 protein. The table records 120,000 or so distinct CDR3 sequences, about 13% of them present only once. This sample is part of a study of human T cells and chemical hapten exposure. Study-wide context: The sensitizer, 2% DPC, was used on approximately 2 cm by approximately 2 cm of upper inner arm skin. Minor pooled library volume differences mainly drove per-sample TCR yield variation. Findings of the study overall: Patch test score rose with PT1 expanded TCRs, significant at 8, 16, 32, not 4. Expanded TCRs made up significantly more big CDR3 similarity clusters than controls did.

The specimen comprised whole blood, sampled in connection with sensitization to the hapten diphenylcyclopropenone (DPC). The source of this sequence is a woman between 18 and 29 years old with alopecia areata. Some clones in this sample may be carry-over from other donors' samples.

The CDR3 protein is CAISESTWVGGIYEQYF. The CDR3 DNA is TGTGCCATCAGTGAGTCGACTTGGGTCGGAGGAATTTACGAGCAGTACTTC. The chain has TRBV10-3 and TRBJ2-7; tentative D call: TRBD2 (5 bases). Germline values: CDR1 ENHRY, CDR2 SYGVKD. V was trimmed by 0 bases and J by 4 bases, leaving 19 bases between them. There are 17 residues in the CDR3.